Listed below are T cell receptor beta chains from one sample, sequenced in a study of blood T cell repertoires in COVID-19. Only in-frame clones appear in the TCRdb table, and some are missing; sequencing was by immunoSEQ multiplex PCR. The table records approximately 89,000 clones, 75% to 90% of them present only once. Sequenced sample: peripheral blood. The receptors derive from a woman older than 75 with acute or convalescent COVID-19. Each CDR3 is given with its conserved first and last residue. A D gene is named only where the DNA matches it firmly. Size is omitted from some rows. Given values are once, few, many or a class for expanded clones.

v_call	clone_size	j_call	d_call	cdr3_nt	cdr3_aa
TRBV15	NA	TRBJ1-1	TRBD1	TGTGCCACCAGCAGAGACCAACAGGGGATGAACACTGAAGCTTTCTTT	CATSRDQQGMNTEAFF
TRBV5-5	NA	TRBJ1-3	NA	TGTGCCAGCAGCTTGCTCGACACATCCTCTGGAAACACCATATATTTT	CASSLLDTSSGNTIYF
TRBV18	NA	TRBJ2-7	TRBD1	TGTGCCAGCTCACCCCGACAGGGGATCGGTTACTTC	CASSPRQGIGYF
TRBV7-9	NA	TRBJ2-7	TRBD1	TGTGCCAGCAGCTCACCGGGACAGGGGGTGGGGGCCTACGAGCAGTACTTC	CASSSPGQGVGAYEQYF
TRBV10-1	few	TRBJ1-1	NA	TGCGCCAGCAGTGAGTCTCGGGAAGCGAACACTGAAGCTTTCTTT	CASSESREANTEAFF
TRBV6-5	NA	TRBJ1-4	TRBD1	TGTGCCAGCGGAAGACAGGGGAATGAAAAACTGTTTTTT	CASGRQGNEKLFF
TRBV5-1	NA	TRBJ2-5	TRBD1	TGCGCCAGCAGCTTGGATCTTGGGACAGCAAAAGAGACCCAGTACTTC	CASSLDLGTAKETQYF
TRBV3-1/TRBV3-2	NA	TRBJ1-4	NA	TGTGCCAGCAGCCAAACAGGGATGGGTGAAAAACTGTTTTTT	CASSQTGMGEKLFF
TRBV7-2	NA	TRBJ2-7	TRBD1	TGTGCCAGCAGCCCCACAGGGGGCCTCTCCTACGAGCAGTACTTC	CASSPTGGLSYEQYF
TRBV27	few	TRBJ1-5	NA	TGTGCCAGCAGTTCCCAGGGACAGCCCCAGCATTTT	CASSSQGQPQHF
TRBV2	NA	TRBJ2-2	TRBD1	TGTGCCTCCGCGGGACAGGGTATCACCGGGGAGCTGTTTTTT	CASAGQGITGELFF
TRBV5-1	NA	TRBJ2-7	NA	TGCGCCAGCAGCTTCGCGGAATCCTACGAGCAGTACTTC	CASSFAESYEQYF
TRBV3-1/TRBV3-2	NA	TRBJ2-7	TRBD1	TGTGCCAGCAGCCATCTGAGGCAGGGGGCGAACTACGAGCAGTACTTC	CASSHLRQGANYEQYF
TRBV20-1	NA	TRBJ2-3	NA	TGCAGTGCTAGTCTAGCGTATAAAGATACGCAGTATTTT	CSASLAYKDTQYF
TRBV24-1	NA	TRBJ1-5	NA	TGTGCCACCAGTGATTCGGCGGGTGCCCAGCATTTT	CATSDSAGAQHF
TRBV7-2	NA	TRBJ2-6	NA	TGTGCCAGCAGGAGTCTGTCTGGGGCCAACGTCCTGACTTTC	CASRSLSGANVLTF
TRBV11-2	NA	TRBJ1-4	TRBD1	TGTGCCAGCAGCCCCTATACAGGGGGTTTTGAAAAACTGTTTTTT	CASSPYTGGFEKLFF
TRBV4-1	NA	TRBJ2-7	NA	TGCGCCAGCAGCCATATCGGGAGTTACGAGCAGTACTTC	CASSHIGSYEQYF
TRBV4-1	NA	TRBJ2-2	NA	TGCGCCAGCAGCCAAGTGGGGAGGGGGGACACCGGGGAGCTGTTTTTT	CASSQVGRGDTGELFF
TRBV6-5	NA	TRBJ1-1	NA	TGTGCCAGCAGCCTAGAAGGATTGAACACTGAAGCTTTCTTT	CASSLEGLNTEAFF
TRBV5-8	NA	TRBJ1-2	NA	TGTGCCAGCAGCTTAACAGGGACCAACTATGGCTACACCTTC	CASSLTGTNYGYTF
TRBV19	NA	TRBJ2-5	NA	TGTGCCAGTAGCCAACTAGATGAGACCCAGTACTTC	CASSQLDETQYF
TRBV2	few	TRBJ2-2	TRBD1	TGTGCCAGCAGTAAACTGAAGGGGGCGGGCGGGGAGCTGTTTTTT	CASSKLKGAGGELFF
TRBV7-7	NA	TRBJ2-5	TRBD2	TGTGCCAGCAGCTTAGGAGGGACTAGCGGCCTCGGGGAGACCCAGTACTTC	CASSLGGTSGLGETQYF
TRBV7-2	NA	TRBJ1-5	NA	TGTGCCAGCAGCTTAGGGAGGAAGGGTGTGGAGCCCCAGCATTTT	CASSLGRKGVEPQHF
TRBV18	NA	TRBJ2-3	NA	TGTGCCAGCTCACCACTGGGGCTTAGCCGAGGAGATACGCAGTATTTT	CASSPLGLSRGDTQYF
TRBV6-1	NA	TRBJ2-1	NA	TGTGCCAGCAGTGACCCAAGTTCGCGGGGATACAATGAGCAGTTCTTC	CASSDPSSRGYNEQFF
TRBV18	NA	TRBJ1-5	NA	TGTGCCAGCTCATCCACAGGGACGATGCAGCCCCAGCATTTT	CASSSTGTMQPQHF
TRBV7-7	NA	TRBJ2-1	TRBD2	TGTGCCAGCAGCTTGGTAGCGGGGGGGAAAGAGCAGTTCTTC	CASSLVAGGKEQFF
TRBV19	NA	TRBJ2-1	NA	TGTGCCAGTAGTATTTTACTGTACAATGAGCAGTTCTTC	CASSILLYNEQFF
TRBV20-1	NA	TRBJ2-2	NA	TGCAGTGCTAGTATCCCAGGGGTGGCAGACGGGGAGCTGTTTTTT	CSASIPGVADGELFF
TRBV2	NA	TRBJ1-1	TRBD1	TGTGCCACGGGACAGGGCATCACTGAAGCTTTCTTT	CATGQGITEAFF
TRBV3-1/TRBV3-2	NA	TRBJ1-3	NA	TGTGCCAGCAGCTTTACAGGGTTTGGAAACACCATATATTTT	CASSFTGFGNTIYF
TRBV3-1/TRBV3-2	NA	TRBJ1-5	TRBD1	TGTGCCAGCAGCCGCCTGGAGACAAGGGGGCGCACGCAAAATCAGCCCCAGCATTTT	CASSRLETRGRTQNQPQHF
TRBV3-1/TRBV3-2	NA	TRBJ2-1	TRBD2	TGTGCCAGCAGCCTACCGGGACTACCGCAGTTCTTC	CASSLPGLPQFF
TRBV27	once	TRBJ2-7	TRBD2	TGTGCCACCATGAGACTAGCGCTAACCTACGAGCAGTACTTC	CATMRLALTYEQYF
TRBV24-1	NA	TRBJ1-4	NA	TGTGCCACCAGTGAGGGGCCGAATGAAAAACTGTTTTTT	CATSEGPNEKLFF
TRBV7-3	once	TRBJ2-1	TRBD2	TGTGCCAGCAGCCCGCTAGCGGGGGGCCCCAATGAGCAGTTCTTC	CASSPLAGGPNEQFF
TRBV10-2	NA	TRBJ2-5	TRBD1	TGCGCCAGCAGTGAGGGATCCGGGACAGCTGAAGAGACCCAGTACTTC	CASSEGSGTAEETQYF
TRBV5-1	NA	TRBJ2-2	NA	TGCGCCAGCAGCACCTTCAGCGACACCGGGGAGCTGTTTTTT	CASSTFSDTGELFF
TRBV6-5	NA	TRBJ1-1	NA	TGTGCCAGCAGTACGGACTTCGGGCCTGAAGCTTTCTTT	CASSTDFGPEAFF
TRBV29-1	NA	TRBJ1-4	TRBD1	TGCAGCGTTTATGCCGGGACAGGGAAGGAAAAACTGTTTTTT	CSVYAGTGKEKLFF
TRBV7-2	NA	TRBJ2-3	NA	TGTGCCAGCAGGCCCTCAGTGTACTGGATCGGGGGTACGCAGTATTTT	CASRPSVYWIGGTQYF
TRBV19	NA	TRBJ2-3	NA	TGTGCCAGTAGTGTCACTAGTGGAAGCACAGATACGCAGTATTTT	CASSVTSGSTDTQYF
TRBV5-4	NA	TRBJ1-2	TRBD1	TGTGCCAGCAGCGGGACAGGGTTTGGCTACACCTTC	CASSGTGFGYTF
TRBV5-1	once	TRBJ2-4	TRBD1	TGCGCCAGCAGAGAGGGACAGGGGGCAAACATTCAGTACTTC	CASREGQGANIQYF
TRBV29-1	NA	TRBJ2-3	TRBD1	TGCAGCGTTGTATGGACAGGTATTACAGATACGCAGTATTTT	CSVVWTGITDTQYF
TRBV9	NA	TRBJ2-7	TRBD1	TGTGCCAGCAGCGTTACAGGGGGGTACGAGCAGTACTTC	CASSVTGGYEQYF
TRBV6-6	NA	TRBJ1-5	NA	TGTGCCAGCAGTACTCTAGACAGCAGCAATCAGCCCCAGCATTTT	CASSTLDSSNQPQHF
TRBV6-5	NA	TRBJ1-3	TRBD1	TGTGCCAGCAGTTACTCCCAGGGGGCTAACACCATATATTTT	CASSYSQGANTIYF
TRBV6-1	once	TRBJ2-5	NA	TGTGCCAGCAGTGTGGTAGCGAGGCAATTACAAGAGACCCAGTACTTC	CASSVVARQLQETQYF
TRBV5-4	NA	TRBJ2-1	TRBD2	TGTGCCAGCACCCGACTAGCGGGCTTCCAGAATGAGCAGTTCTTC	CASTRLAGFQNEQFF
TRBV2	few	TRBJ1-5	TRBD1	TGTGCCAGCAGTGTGGGACAGGCCCCCAATCAGCCCCAGCATTTT	CASSVGQAPNQPQHF
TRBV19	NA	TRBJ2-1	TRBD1	TGTGCCAGTAGTCCCTCAGGGGGCTACAGGGGTGAGCAGTTCTTC	CASSPSGGYRGEQFF
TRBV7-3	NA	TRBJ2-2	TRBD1	TGTGCCAGCAGCTTAACACAGGGGGCGGACACCGGGGAGCTGTTTTTT	CASSLTQGADTGELFF
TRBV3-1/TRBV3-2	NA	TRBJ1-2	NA	TGTGCCAGCAGCCATTCTGGGGCCCATCGACGGTATGGCTACACCTTC	CASSHSGAHRRYGYTF
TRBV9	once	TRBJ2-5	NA	TGTGCCAGCAGCGTTGAGGGAGTCGGAGAGACCCAGTACTTC	CASSVEGVGETQYF
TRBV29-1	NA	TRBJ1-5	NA	TGCAGCGTTGGGACCGGGATTGAACCCCAGCATTTT	CSVGTGIEPQHF
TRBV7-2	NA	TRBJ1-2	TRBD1	TGTGCCAGCAGCTTAGGAGGACAGGGGTTTGGCTACACCTTC	CASSLGGQGFGYTF